The TCR beta chain described here comes from a study of CD8 T cells in Susac syndrome. Notes on the study in general: The study admitted that it had a relatively small number of individuals in its TCR sequencing and HLA analysis.

Reverse transcription of 0.5 to 1 ug RNA used random hexamers. TCR beta CDR3 was amplified by immunoSEQ multiplex PCR. This amplification extended across 54 Vbeta and 13 Jbeta segments. MiXCR, run by TCRdb on the immunoSEQ multiplex PCR reads, gives a single entry per CDR3 protein. The sample has about 160,000 distinct CDR3 sequences, roughly 94% seen once. The patients who served as multiple sclerosis controls were treatment-naive and had stable or active relapsing-remitting disease that fulfilled the revised McDonald criteria. Negative isolation yielded the CD8+ and CD4+ T cells, while FACS enriched the TEMRA cells. The CDR3 extends over 15 amino acids. Germline values: CDR1 KGHDR, CDR2 SFDVKD. V gave up 7 bases and J gave up 0 bases; unmatched junction bases: 4. Comment on this clonotype: Its antigen is unidentified.

Material for sequencing was CD4+ T cells from PBMCs. The V gene is TRBV24-1, the J gene TRBJ2-2, with 7 bases that match TRBD1. The source is a human donor with multiple sclerosis. The DNA for the CDR3 is TGTGCCACCAGCCCGGGACAGACGAACACCGGGGAGCTGTTTTTT. This codes for CATSPGQTNTGELFF.